This T cell receptor (beta chain) was captured by sequencing in a study of vaccination effects on CD4 cells after COVID-19. Study in general: A few convalescent patients were sampled after vaccination (early and late). The study, taken as a whole, reports: Substantial clonal contraction characterized both infection- and vaccine-induced clones late after vaccination.

The V gene's germline CDR1 is SGHDT and CDR2 YYEEEE. V was clipped by 7 bases and J by 0 bases; unmatched bases: 15. The CDR3 has 19 residues. Assay used: immunoSEQ multiplex PCR; TCRdb lists only in-frame clones, some missing. The sample has around 50,000 clones; around 70% are singletons. In regard to this clone: Antigen unknown.

Following 10 days of culture, CD4+ T cells were isolated. Infection with SARS-CoV-2 occurred in the person between March and December 2020, and PCR confirmed it. Two-dose BNT162b2 or mRNA-1273 vaccination was given to participants. Sequencing was performed on CD4+ T cells from PBMCs cultured without peptide, taken after COVID-19 vaccination. This chain joins TRBV5-6 and TRBJ2-5; 13 nucleotides agree with TRBD2. This receptor was taken from a human donor who had a prior SARS-CoV-2 infection. The CDR3 spells CASFPPRTSGGLYQETQYF. CDR3 coding DNA: TGTGCCAGCTTTCCTCCCCGGACTAGCGGGGGCCTGTACCAAGAGACCCAGTACTTC.